The 22 T cell receptor beta chains below all came from one sample that was sequenced in a study of PD-L1 blockade in urothelial cancer. Clones were read by immunoSEQ multiplex PCR, and TCRdb kept only the in-frame ones, dropping some. The data show tens of thousands of clones, approximately 85% seen once. The time point was: pretreatment peripheral blood. The sample was PBMCs, taken around atezolizumab (anti-PD-L1) treatment. Receptors originate from a man between 70 and 80 years old with urothelial cancer.

The chain has TRBV18 and TRBJ1-5; tentatively, D is TRBD1 (5 bases). This CDR3 has 14 residues. V lost 3 bases to trimming and J lost 6 bases, with 12 bases between them. The V gene's germline CDR1 is KGHSH and CDR2 LQKENI. In DNA, the CDR3 is TGTGCCAGCTCACCGGGCAGGGAGGGTCAGCCCCAGCATTTT. Translating gives CASSPGREGQPQHF.

The chain carries TRBV19 and TRBJ2-7, with TRBD2 matching 8 bases. Losses at the gene ends were 5 bases for V and 3 bases for J; bases not matched to a gene: 18. Germline lookup yields CDR1 LNHDA and CDR2 SQIVND (reference sequence). The CDR3 length is 18 residues. CDR3 sequence: CASSRNSRSGSEIYEQYF. CDR3 DNA: TGTGCCAGTAGTCGAAACAGTCGGAGCGGGAGTGAAATCTACGAGCAGTACTTC.

This chain connects TRBV18 to TRBJ2-1, with D perhaps TRBD2 (5 bases). Between the trimmed V and J ends, which lost 1 base and 0 bases, there was a span of 7 bases. The CDR3 sequence is 15 residues long. CDR1 KGHSH and CDR2 LQKENI come from the germline V gene. DNA for the CDR3: TGTGCCAGCTCACCACGAGGGAACTCCTACAATGAGCAGTTCTTC. Its protein is CASSPRGNSYNEQFF.

The chain combines TRBV7-9 with TRBJ2-2, with D tentatively TRBD2 (5 bases). The CDR3 contains 13 residues. The germline V and J ends were trimmed by 8 bases and 5 bases, with 12 bases remaining between them. Germline CDR1 reads SEHNR; CDR2 reads FQNEAQ (reference sequence). DNA for the CDR3: TGTGCCAGCCCCACGCGGGTGACCGGGGAGCTGTTTTTT. Amino acid sequence: CASPTRVTGELFF.

The chain joins TRBV5-1 to TRBJ1-3; 9 nucleotides agree with TRBD1. J gave up 0 bases and V 4 bases, and 5 bases lay outside the gene matches. Germline V gene data show CDR1 as SGHRS and CDR2 as YFSETQ. The length of the CDR3 is 16 residues. CDR3 sequence (DNA): TGCGCCAGCAGCAGAGGACAGGGGTTCTCTGGAAACACCATATATTTT. This codes for CASSRGQGFSGNTIYF. Drawing the rest from reference TRBV5-1 and TRBJ1-3, the complete variable domain is KAGVTQTPRYLIKTRGQQVTLSCSPISGHRSVSWYQQTPGQGLQFLFEYFSETQRNKGNFPGRFSGRQFSNSRSEMNVSTLELGDSALYLCASSRGQGFSGNTIYFGEGSWLTVV.

This clone was seen only once. The chain joins TRBV25-1 to TRBJ1-4; D ambiguous. Germline V gene lookup returns CDR1 MGHDK and CDR2 SYGVNS. This CDR3 has 16 residues. Trimming stripped 2 bases from V and 10 bases from J, with 20 bases between. The CDR3 DNA follows: TGTGCCAGCAGTGAAGGTACAGTGGGTGGCCTGGGAAAACTGTTTTTT. Residues: CASSEGTVGGLGKLFF.

The rearrangement uses TRBV2 and TRBJ2-7, with TRBD2 matching 7 bases. V lost 7 bases and J lost 1; bases outside the gene matches: 10. The CDR3 runs 15 residues. Germline lookup yields CDR1 SNHLY and CDR2 FYNNEI. In DNA, the CDR3 is TGTGCCAGCAATTACGCGAGGACTAGTTCCTACGAGCAGTACTTC. Amino acids: CASNYARTSSYEQYF. Using reference TRBV2 and TRBJ2-7 for the parts outside the CDR3, the full variable domain is EPEVTQTPSHQVTQMGQEVILRCVPISNHLYFYWYRQILGQKVEFLVSFYNNEISEKSEIFDDQFSVERPDGSNFTLKIRSTKLEDSAMYFCASNYARTSSYEQYFGPGTRLTVT.

J is TRBJ2-3 and V is TRBV28, with a possible D match to TRBD2 (6 bases). The CDR3 sequence is 13 residues long. In germline, CDR1 is MDHEN, CDR2 SYDVKM. V was shortened by 6 bases and J by 2 bases, with 9 bases between the two germline ends. Here the CDR3 DNA reads TGTGCCAGCAGAGGGACTTCCACAGATACGCAGTATTTT. Translated: CASRGTSTDTQYF.

The J gene is TRBJ2-1, the V gene TRBV7-8; the match to TRBD2 covers 11 bases. The V segment lost 5 bases and the J segment 4 bases; nucleotides outside the gene matches: 4. Germline-derived CDR1 and CDR2 are SGHVS and FQNEAQ. This CDR3 comprises 15 residues. The CDR3 DNA is TGTGCCAGCAGCCAGGGACTAGCGGAGTACAATGAGCAGTTCTTC. Translating it yields CASSQGLAEYNEQFF.

The V and J genes are TRBV18 and TRBJ2-1, with 8 bases matching TRBD2. The length of the CDR3 is 13 residues. Germline V gives CDR1 KGHSH, CDR2 LQKENI. V lost 5 bases to trimming and J lost 9 bases; unmatched junction nucleotides: 6. The CDR3 protein is CASSGVAGLEQFF. DNA of the CDR3: TGTGCCAGCTCAGGTGTAGCGGGACTTGAGCAGTTCTTC.

As regards this clone: An end of the junction differs from the germline gene, which may be a read error. The chain is built from TRBV6-1 and TRBJ1-1, with D maybe TRBD1 (5 bases). Germline CDR1 is MNHNS and CDR2 is SASEGT. The CDR3 length is 11 residues. DNA of the CDR3: TGTGCCAGCAGTGAAGCCGCAGGGAATAACTTT. This encodes CASSEAAGNNF.

The J gene is TRBJ2-1, the V gene TRBV4-1; D is ambiguous. V was clipped by 6 bases and J by 6 bases, with 15 bases between them. Germline V lookup: CDR1 MGHRA, CDR2 YSYEKL. The CDR3 loop spans 14 amino acids. CDR3 protein: CASSTHVEFNEQFF. The CDR3 DNA is TGCGCCAGCAGTACACACGTTGAATTCAATGAGCAGTTCTTC.

This clone is a singleton in its sample. The J gene is TRBJ2-1, the V gene TRBV9; a possible D gene is TRBD2 (6 bases). CDR1 is SGDLS, CDR2 YYNGEE, per germline. The CDR3 length is 13 residues. V lost 6 bases, J lost 5 bases, and 12 bases lay in between. The CDR3 DNA reads TGTGCCAGCACTCGGGGGAATGACAATGAGCAGTTCTTC. Translating it yields CASTRGNDNEQFF.

The V gene is TRBV19, the J gene TRBJ2-5, with 7 nucleotides matching TRBD1. The CDR3 has 15 residues. J was trimmed by 3 bases and V by 5 bases; bases with no gene match: 9. Germline CDR1 LNHDA, CDR2 SQIVND (reference sequence). CDR3 in DNA: TGTGCCAGTAGTCCACCGGGACAGAGGAAAGAGACCCAGTACTTC. Its protein product is CASSPPGQRKETQYF.

The chain links TRBV4-1 to TRBJ1-3; D uncertain. CDR3 length equals 15 residues. V was pared by 1 base and J by 2 bases, with 9 bases between. Germline-derived CDR1 and CDR2 are MGHRA and YSYEKL. In DNA, the CDR3 is TGCGCCAGCAGCCAAGTTCCAGGTACTGGAAACACCATATATTTT. The encoded protein is CASSQVPGTGNTIYF.

The rearrangement uses TRBV7-6 and TRBJ2-5; 7 nucleotides line up with TRBD2. Germline assignment: CDR1 SGHVS and CDR2 FNYEAQ. The CDR3 totals 15 residues. V shed 5 bases, J shed 0 bases, and the junction held 6 bases outside the gene matches. CDR3 nucleotides: TGTGCCAGCAGCCTTCGAAGCGGGAACCAAGAGACCCAGTACTTC. This translates into CASSLRSGNQETQYF.

This clone appeared a single time. The V call is TRBV5-1, the J call TRBJ2-7; 8 bases match TRBD1. The CDR3 is 16 amino acids. Germline CDR1 is SGHRS and CDR2 is YFSETQ. V dropped 3 bases and J dropped 7; count of bases not matched to a gene: 15. CDR3 protein: CASSSGRGQGVTEQYF. CDR3 bases: TGCGCCAGCAGCTCGGGGCGAGGACAGGGCGTCACTGAGCAGTACTTC.

This rearrangement joins TRBV29-1 to TRBJ2-7, with TRBD1 matching 8 bases. The trim removed 1 base at V and 7 bases at J, leaving 9 bases unmatched. CDR1 and CDR2 (germline): SQVTM, ANQGSEA. The CDR3 runs 14 residues. The CDR3 DNA sequence: TGCAGCGTTGAAGCGACAGGGGCCCCGGGTGAGCAGTACTTC. Translation: CSVEATGAPGEQYF.

The V call is TRBV7-8, the J call TRBJ1-1, with 8 positions matching TRBD1. Germline CDR1 and CDR2: SGHVS and FQNEAQ. The CDR3 spans 18 residues. V was pared by 0 bases and J by 5 bases, with 14 bases of the junction left unmatched. The CDR3 DNA sequence: TGTGCCAGCAGCTTAGCGAAGCGGCGACAGGGGCTTTTTACTGAAGCTTTCTTT. Protein product: CASSLAKRRQGLFTEAFF.

This clone was found once. The chain joins TRBV27 to TRBJ1-2; 9 bases agree with TRBD1. The CDR3 has 16 residues. Trimming cost V 5 bases and J 1 base; bases outside gene matches: 8. CDR1 MNHEY and CDR2 SMNVEV come from the germline V gene (reference sequence). CDR3 in amino acids: CASSLGQGLGNYGYTF. As DNA, the CDR3 is TGTGCCAGCAGTCTAGGACAGGGGCTTGGTAACTATGGCTACACCTTC.

This clone was seen just once. The chain has TRBV27 and TRBJ2-7, with D possibly TRBD1 on 6 matching bases. The CDR3 consists of 16 residues. V lost 2 bases, J lost 2 bases, and 16 bases lay in between. The germline V gene encodes CDR1 MNHEY and CDR2 SMNVEV (reference sequence). The CDR3 nucleotides read TGTGCCAGCAGTTTAGACAGGCCCAGTCCCCCCTACGAGCAGTACTTC. Its translation: CASSLDRPSPPYEQYF.

The chain is built from TRBV7-8 and TRBJ2-1, with D perhaps matching TRBD2 (6 bases). The CDR3 spans 16 residues. Germline CDR1 and CDR2: SGHVS and FQNEAQ. V lost 5 bases and J lost 0, with 14 bases in between. The CDR3 nucleotides are TGTGCCAGCAGCAAGGAGCGGGCAAGCTCCTACAATGAGCAGTTCTTC. This encodes CASSKERASSYNEQFF.